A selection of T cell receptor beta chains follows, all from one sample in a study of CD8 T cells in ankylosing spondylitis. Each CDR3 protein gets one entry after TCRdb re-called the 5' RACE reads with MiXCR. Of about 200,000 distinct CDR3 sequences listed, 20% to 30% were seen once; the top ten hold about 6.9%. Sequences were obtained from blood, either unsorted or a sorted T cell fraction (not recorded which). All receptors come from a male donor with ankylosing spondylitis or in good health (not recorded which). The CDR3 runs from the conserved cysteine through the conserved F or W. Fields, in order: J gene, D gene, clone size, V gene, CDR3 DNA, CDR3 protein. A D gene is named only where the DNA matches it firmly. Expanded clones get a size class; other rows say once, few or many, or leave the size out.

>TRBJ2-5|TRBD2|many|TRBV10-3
TGTGCCATTCGCGGGGGGGGAGAGACCCAGTACTTC
CAIRGGGETQYF
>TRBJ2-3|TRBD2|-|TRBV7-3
TGTGCCAGCAGCTATAGCGGGAGAACAGATACGCAGTATTTT
CASSYSGRTDTQYF
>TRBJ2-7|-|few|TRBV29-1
TGCAGCGTCAGGGACGGCTCCTACGAGCAGTACTTC
CSVRDGSYEQYF
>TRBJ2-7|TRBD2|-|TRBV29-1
TGCAGCGTGGGGGGGGGTTATGGCGGAGTTGACGAGCAGTACTTC
CSVGGGYGGVDEQYF
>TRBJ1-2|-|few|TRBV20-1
TGCAGTGCTAGGGGGAGGCTAGGCTATGGCTACACCTTC
CSARGRLGYGYTF
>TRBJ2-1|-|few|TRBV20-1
TGCAGTGCTAGATTGGGTGGGGGAAACAATGAGCAGTTCTTC
CSARLGGGNNEQFF
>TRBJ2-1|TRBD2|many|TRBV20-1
TGCAGTGCTAGAGATCCCCACGGGAGGGCCGACAATGAGCAGTTCTTC
CSARDPHGRADNEQFF
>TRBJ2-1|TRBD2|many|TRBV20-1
TGCAGTGCTAGGCGGGGCCAGCGGGGTAACAATGAGCAGTTCTTC
CSARRGQRGNNEQFF
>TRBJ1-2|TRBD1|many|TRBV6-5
TGTGCCAGCAGTTACCACCGACAGGGACTGTCTGGCTACACCTTC
CASSYHRQGLSGYTF
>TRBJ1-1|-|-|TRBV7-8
TGTGCCAGCAGCCCGTGGGGACACCTGAACACTGAAGCTTTCTTT
CASSPWGHLNTEAFF
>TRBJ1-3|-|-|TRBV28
TGTGCCAGCAGTTCACCAGGGGTTGGACTCTCTGGAAACACCATATATTTT
CASSSPGVGLSGNTIYF
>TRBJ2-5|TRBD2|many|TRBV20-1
TGCAGTGCTATTATGCCTAGCGGGAGTTTGGAGACCCAGTACTTC
CSAIMPSGSLETQYF
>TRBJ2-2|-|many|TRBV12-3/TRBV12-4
TGTGCCAGCAGTGCCTCCACCGGGGAGCTGTTTTTT
CASSASTGELFF
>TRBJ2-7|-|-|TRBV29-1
TGCAGCGGCCGAACGACCCTCGACGAGCAGTACTTC
CSGRTTLDEQYF
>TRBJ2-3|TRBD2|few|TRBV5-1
TGCGCCAGCAAACAGCGGCGGGAGGAAGCAGATACGCAGTATTTT
CASKQRREEADTQYF
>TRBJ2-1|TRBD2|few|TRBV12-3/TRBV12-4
TGTGCCAGCATTCTTAAGACTAGCGGTGGCAATGAGCAGTTCTTC
CASILKTSGGNEQFF
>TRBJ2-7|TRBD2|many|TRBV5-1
TGCGCCAGCAGCTTGGCCTTAGAAGGACTAGCGGGAGTGGCCTACGAGCAGTACTTC
CASSLALEGLAGVAYEQYF
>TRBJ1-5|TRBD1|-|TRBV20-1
TGCAGTGTAACCAGGGGGCAGGACCAGCCCCAGCATTTT
CSVTRGQDQPQHF
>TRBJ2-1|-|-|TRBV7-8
TGTGCCAGCAGCCCACCGGGTAGAAGGGACAATGAGCAGTTCTTC
CASSPPGRRDNEQFF
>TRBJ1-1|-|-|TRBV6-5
TGTGCCAGCAGTTACGTGGCAGGGTGGGGAAAGAACACTGAAGCTTTCTTT
CASSYVAGWGKNTEAFF
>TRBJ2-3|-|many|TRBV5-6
TGTGCCAGCAGCTTGTGGACTCTCACAGATACGCAGTATTTT
CASSLWTLTDTQYF
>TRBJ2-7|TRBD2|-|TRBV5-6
TGTGCCAGCAGCTTGGGTCCTAGCGGGAGGGCGGGCGAGCAGTACTTC
CASSLGPSGRAGEQYF
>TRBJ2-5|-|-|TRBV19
TGTGCCACGGCGTCCGGAGAGACCCAGTACTTC
CATASGETQYF
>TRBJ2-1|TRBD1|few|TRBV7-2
TGTGCCAGCAGCCGACAGGGTAGGACCTACAATGAGCAGTTCTTC
CASSRQGRTYNEQFF
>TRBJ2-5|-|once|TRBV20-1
TGCAGTGCCCCGCTCCGAGCCGGGGAGACCCAGTACTTC
CSAPLRAGETQYF
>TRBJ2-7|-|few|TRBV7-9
TGTGCCACCGCGAGTGGGAGTTCCTACGAGCAGTACTTC
CATASGSSYEQYF
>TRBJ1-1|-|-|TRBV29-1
TGCAGCGTTGCGATCACTGAAGCTTTCTTT
CSVAITEAFF
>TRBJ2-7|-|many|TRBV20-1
TGCAGTGCCATAGCGGAGGGCCCCTACGAGCAGTACTTC
CSAIAEGPYEQYF
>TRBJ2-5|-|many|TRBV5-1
TGCGCCAGCAGTTTGGGCCTAAATAGCGGCCAAGAGACCCAGTACTTC
CASSLGLNSGQETQYF
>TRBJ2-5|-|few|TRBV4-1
TGCGCCAGCAGCCCCACTTTCCGACAAGAGACCCAGTACTTC
CASSPTFRQETQYF